This T cell receptor beta chain was identified in a study of T cells in Graves' hyperthyroidism and ophthalmopathy. Whole-study context: Staff took peripheral blood when the initial diagnosis was made, before any treatment began.

The CDR3 runs to 14 residues. Germline-derived CDR1 and CDR2 are MDHEN and SYDVKM. V was pared by 4 bases and J by 2 bases, with 11 bases between. TCR beta CDR3 region amplification was performed from RNA transcripts. HTBI primers were the set used in a first-round RT-PCR of the TCR CDR3. TCRdb fed the multiplex PCR reads into MiXCR, producing one record per CDR3 protein. Seen here are about 600,000 distinct CDR3 sequences, 14% observed once, and the top ten hold about 6.6%. Diagnoses rested on clinical symptoms, serum thyroxine and TRAb, thyroid ultrasound and orbital computed tomography. The sequence came from a woman aged 18-29 years with Graves' ophthalmopathy. The sequenced sample was blood. The chain employs TRBV28 and TRBJ2-5, with a weak D call TRBD1 (5 bases). The CDR3 sequence: CASSSRQIQETQYF. The CDR3 DNA reads as TGTGCCAGCAGTTCGAGACAGATACAAGAGACCCAGTACTTC. Based on the CDR3 plus reference TRBV28 and TRBJ2-5, the full variable domain is DVKVTQSSRYLVKRTGEKVFLECVQDMDHENMFWYRQDPGLGLRLIYFSYDVKMKEKGDIPEGYSVSREKKERFSLILESASTNQTSMYLCASSSRQIQETQYFGPGTRLLVL.